The next 3 T cell receptor beta chains were all read from a single sample in a study of T cells after yellow fever vaccination. TCRdb re-called the 5' RACE reads with MiXCR, one entry per CDR3 protein. The repertoire holds some 300,000 distinct CDR3 sequences, with 7.5% to 9.5% as singletons. The sample in question was CD4+ T cells sorted from PBMCs, obtained 5 days after the yellow fever booster vaccination. These receptors originate from a young man who received the YFV17D yellow fever vaccine.

This clonotype was observed at least ten times. V gene TRBV7-8 combines with J gene TRBJ2-7; possibly TRBD2 for D (6 bases). V lost 4 bases, J lost 2 bases, and 15 bases lay in between. CDR1 and CDR2 (germline): SGHVS, FQNEAQ. The CDR3 covers 15 residues. The CDR3 protein is CASSSPMWGAYEQYV. The DNA of the CDR3 is TGTGCCAGCAGCTCCCCGATGTGGGGGGCCTACGAGCAGTACGTC.

This clonotype appeared a few times. The chain couples TRBV20-1 to TRBJ1-2; 9 nucleotides agree with TRBD1. The germline CDR1 and CDR2 sequences are DFQATT and SNEGSKA (reference sequence). Germline trimming cut 3 bases from V and 2 bases from J; bases unmatched to any gene: 7. CDR3 length: 15 residues. The CDR3 region has the DNA TGCAGTGCTAGTAACACCGGGACAGGGAACTATGGCTACACCTTC. It specifies CSASNTGTGNYGYTF.

The table lists this clonotype with a few counts. The V call is TRBV5-6, the J call TRBJ2-7; perhaps TRBD1 as D (6 bases). Trimming shortened V by 0 bases and J by 2 bases, and 9 bases separated the two germline ends. This CDR3 has 14 amino acids. In germline, CDR1 is SGHDT, CDR2 YYEEEE. CDR3 bases: TGTGCCAGCAGCTTGGTCCAGGGGACCTACGAGCAGTACGTC. Translating it yields CASSLVQGTYEQYV.